What follows describes a single T cell receptor beta chain. Its specificity is not known. The CDR3 contains 16 residues. The ends lost 5 bases at V and 6 bases at J; junction bases unmatched: 8. Germline values: CDR1 MGHDK, CDR2 SYGVNS. The assay was immunoSEQ multiplex PCR, and TCRdb's table has in-frame clones only and misses some. This table has approximately 150,000 clones, around 86% appearing once. The sample originates from a study of cytomegalovirus exposure and HLA in healthy donors. Broader study findings: The classifier reportedly diagnosed cytomegalovirus status with high specificity and sensitivity. Listed as cytomegalovirus-associated were 170 or so TCR beta chains.

This rearrangement joins TRBV25-1 to TRBJ2-2; 11 bases line up with TRBD2. The sequenced sample was PBMCs. This TCR derives from a man aged 18-30 years in good health and CMV-seropositive. The CDR3 DNA is TGTGCCAGCAGTCCTCGGGATAGCGGGAGGGCCGGGGAGCTGTTTTTT. Amino acid sequence: CASSPRDSGRAGELFF.